The 30 T cell receptor beta chains below all came from one sample that was sequenced in a study of T cell repertoires in cytomegalovirus infection (dated by TCRdb to the late 2010s). The instrument was an Illumina HiSeq 1500. Clones were called with MiXCR by TCRdb after fastp trimmed the public reads at Q25, and only in-frame beta chains were retained. CDR3 protein duplicates are merged, each entry listing the most common genes and DNA. This sample is represented by 200,000 to 250,000 distinct CDR3 sequences; 10% to 15% of them were singletons. Of the sample, approximately 1.6% falls within the top ten clones. Sequences were obtained from PBMCs. All receptors derive from a human donor in good health (CMV status not recorded). Some clones in this sample may be carry-over from other donors' samples.

This clonotype was observed at least ten times. The DNA of the CDR3 is TGTGCCAGCAGCTTAGCGAGGACACCCCTGCATGAGCAGTTCTTC. It encodes CASSLARTPLHEQFF. The V and J genes are TRBV7-2 and TRBJ2-1; a weak D match, TRBD1 (5 bases). Trimming removed 0 bases at V and 8 bases at J, with 14 bases between. This CDR3 has 15 amino acids. The germline CDR1 and CDR2 sequences are SGHTA and FQGNSA.

This clonotype was recorded at least ten times. V and J are TRBV7-2 and TRBJ2-7; perhaps TRBD1 as D (6 bases). This CDR3 spans 16 amino acids. Trimming shortened V by 0 bases and J by 0 bases, and 12 bases separated the two germline ends. The germline gives CDR1 SGHTA, CDR2 FQGNSA. CDR3: CASSLAFGQTSYEQYF. CDR3 in DNA: TGTGCCAGCAGCTTAGCATTCGGACAGACCTCCTACGAGCAGTACTTC. Complete variable domain (other parts from reference TRBV7-2 and TRBJ2-7): GAGVSQSPSNKVTEKGKDVELRCDPISGHTALYWYRQSLGQGLEFLIYFQGNSAPDKSGLPSDRFSAERTGGSVSTLTIQRTQQEDSAVYLCASSLAFGQTSYEQYFGPGTRLTVT.

This clonotype was detected only a few times. The genes are TRBV3-1 and TRBJ1-1, with no clear D. Germline-derived CDR1 and CDR2 are LGHDT and YNNKEL (reference sequence). The CDR3 totals 14 residues. V shed 1 base and J shed 1 base, with 7 bases lying between them. CDR3 nucleotides: TGTGCCAGCAGCCAAGGGGGAAGGAACACTGAAGCTTTCTTT. Protein sequence: CASSQGGRNTEAFF.

This clonotype was observed at least ten times. The CDR3 DNA reads TGTGCCAGCAGCTTCGGTCATCTCACTGAAGCTTTCTTT. It encodes CASSFGHLTEAFF. The chain recombines TRBV7-2 with TRBJ1-1; D is undetermined. CDR1 is SGHTA, CDR2 FQGNSA, per germline. The CDR3 sequence is 13 residues long. V lost 3 bases and J lost 4, with 9 bases in between.

This clonotype has a count of ten or more. The chain links TRBV7-2 to TRBJ2-4, with 11 positions matching TRBD2. CDR1 SGHTA and CDR2 FQGNSA come from the germline V gene. The J segment lost 1 base and the V segment lost 3 bases, leaving 5 bases of the junction unmatched. The CDR3 length is 17 residues. CDR3 protein: CASSLSSGGGAKNIQYF. The CDR3 DNA reads as TGTGCCAGCAGCTTGAGTAGCGGGGGGGGGGCCAAAAACATTCAGTACTTC.

This clonotype was recorded many times. The J gene is TRBJ1-2, the V gene TRBV10-3; no firm D call. The V gene's germline CDR1 is ENHRY and CDR2 SYGVKD. V gave up 4 bases and J gave up 3 bases, with 6 bases separating them. The CDR3 has 12 amino acids. The CDR3 loop is CAISGWDYGYTF. The CDR3 DNA is TGTGCCATCAGTGGATGGGACTATGGCTACACCTTC.

This clonotype has at least ten counts. The chain employs TRBV6-2 or TRBV6-3 and TRBJ2-3; D may be TRBD2 (6 bases). Trimming left V 4 bases short and J 2 bases short, with 13 bases between. The CDR3 length is 15 residues. Germline-derived CDR1 and CDR2 are MNHEY and SVGEGT. In nucleotides, the CDR3 is TGTGCCAGCAGTTTAGCGGCTGGATTCACAGATACGCAGTATTTT. Translating gives CASSLAAGFTDTQYF.

This clonotype came up a few times. This chain joins TRBV19 and TRBJ1-2; possibly TRBD1 for D (6 bases). The CDR3 totals 16 residues. CDR1 LNHDA and CDR2 SQIVND come from the germline V gene (reference sequence). V lost 3 bases, J lost 2 bases, and 16 bases lay in between. The DNA for the CDR3 is TGTGCCAGTAGTATCGGAGGAAGGGGGTCGAACTATGGCTACACCTTC. Translation: CASSIGGRGSNYGYTF. Full variable domain (remainder filled in from reference TRBV19 and TRBJ1-2): DGGITQSPKYLFRKEGQNVTLSCEQNLNHDAMYWYRQDPGQGLRLIYYSQIVNDFQKGDIAEGYSVSREKKESFPLTVTSAQKNPTAFYLCASSIGGRGSNYGYTFGSGTRLTVV.

In this sample, this clonotype turned up many times. The genes are TRBV7-2 and TRBJ2-3; 8 nucleotides match TRBD2. V shed 3 bases and J 2 bases; nucleotides not matched to a gene: 10. The germline V gene encodes CDR1 SGHTA and CDR2 FQGNSA. The CDR3 is made up of 17 amino acids. The CDR3 sequence is CASSFSLSGTYTDTQYF. The CDR3, as DNA: TGTGCCAGCAGCTTCTCCCTTAGCGGGACGTACACAGATACGCAGTATTTT.

Many counts were recorded for this clonotype. The rearrangement uses TRBV19 and TRBJ1-6; 8 nucleotides agree with TRBD1. V lost 6 bases to trimming and J lost 5 bases; unmatched junction nucleotides: 0. The length of the CDR3 is 13 residues. CDR1 and CDR2 (germline): LNHDA, SQIVND (reference sequence). The CDR3, as DNA: TGTGCCAGTAGGACAGGGGATAATTCACCCCTCCACTTT. As protein: CASRTGDNSPLHF.

This clonotype was detected ten times or more. The genes are TRBV19 and TRBJ1-5; D perhaps matches TRBD1 (5 bases). V was pared by 1 base and J by 3 bases, with 10 bases between. The CDR3 spans 15 residues. Germline loops: CDR1 LNHDA, CDR2 SQIVND (reference sequence). This chain's CDR3 is CASSIGRQINQPQHF. The CDR3 DNA sequence: TGTGCCAGTAGTATAGGGCGACAGATCAATCAGCCCCAGCATTTT.

About this clonotype itself: Its ends do not fully match the called genes, so a read error is possible. The chain uses TRBV5-1 and TRBJ1-1, with D possibly TRBD1 on 6 matching bases. Germline V gene data show CDR1 as SGHRS and CDR2 as YFSETQ. The CDR3 has 16 amino acids. The CDR3 bases are TGCGTCAGCAGACTGTCGGGGGGCGCAGGGGACACTGAAGCTTTCTTT. Its translation: CVSRLSGGAGDTEAFF.

This clonotype was observed many times. The chain recombines TRBV7-2 with TRBJ2-3, with a possible D match to TRBD1 (6 bases). Germline lookup yields CDR1 SGHTA and CDR2 FQGNSA. The CDR3 has 14 amino acids. Trimming took off 4 bases at V and 1 base at J, with 9 bases between the two ends. As DNA, the CDR3 is TGTGCCAGCAGCTCCCGGACAGGCACAGATACGCAGTATTTT. Encoded protein: CASSSRTGTDTQYF.

The V gene is TRBV7-9, the J gene TRBJ1-1; 10 positions agree with TRBD1. V trimming: 9 bases; J trimming: 3 bases; junction bases outside the gene matches: 7. Germline V gene data show CDR1 as SEHNR and CDR2 as FQNEAQ (reference sequence). The CDR3 length is 14 residues. The CDR3 loop is CASVSGTGDTEAFF. In nucleotides, the CDR3 is TGTGCCAGTGTTTCTGGGACAGGGGACACTGAAGCTTTCTTT.

This clonotype was detected many times. This chain links TRBV7-8 with TRBJ1-1; TRBD1 matches at 7 bases. Germline V lookup: CDR1 SGHVS, CDR2 FQNEAQ. Trimming removed 6 bases from V and 6 bases from J; junction bases left unmatched: 7. The CDR3 loop spans 13 amino acids. Written as DNA, the CDR3 is TGTGCCAGCAGTCAAGACAGGGACGCTGAAGCTTTCTTT. As protein: CASSQDRDAEAFF.

This sequence joins TRBV11-2 and TRBJ1-2; D unresolved. This CDR3 is 13 amino acids long. V lost 1 base, J lost 4 bases, and 7 bases lay in between. Germline V CDR1 and CDR2: SGHAT, FQNNGV. The CDR3 loop is CASSLVAVYGYTF. CDR3 bases: TGTGCCAGCAGCTTAGTCGCAGTCTATGGCTACACCTTC. The full variable domain, with the rest looked up from reference TRBV11-2 and TRBJ1-2, is EAGVAQSPRYKIIEKRQSVAFWCNPISGHATLYWYQQILGQGPKLLIQFQNNGVVDDSQLPKDRFSAERLKGVDSTLKIQPAKLEDSAVYLCASSLVAVYGYTFGSGTRLTVV.

This clonotype was detected only a few times. The V gene is TRBV4-3, the J gene TRBJ2-7, with D tentatively TRBD1 (5 bases). The CDR3 consists of 16 residues. V shed 1 base and J shed 0 bases, with 13 bases lying between them. Germline V CDR1 and CDR2: LGHNA, YSLEER. CDR3 in amino acids: CASSQGAQGFSYEQYF. DNA for the CDR3: TGCGCCAGCAGCCAAGGGGCCCAGGGTTTCTCCTACGAGCAGTACTTC.

The gene calls are TRBV25-1 and TRBJ2-5; 9 bases fit TRBD2. J gave up 4 bases and V 5 bases, and 2 bases lay outside the gene matches. The V gene's germline CDR1 is MGHDK and CDR2 SYGVNS. This CDR3 has 13 amino acids. This chain's CDR3 is CASSRAGGETQYF. DNA of the CDR3: TGTGCCAGCAGTAGAGCGGGAGGAGAGACCCAGTACTTC.

This clonotype appeared many times. The J gene is TRBJ2-3, the V gene TRBV7-2, with D perhaps matching TRBD1 (6 bases). This CDR3 comprises 14 residues. The V end lost 1 base, the J end lost 5 bases, and 10 bases lay between the germline ends. Germline V gene lookup returns CDR1 SGHTA and CDR2 FQGNSA. This chain's CDR3 is CASSLVQGRDTQYF. CDR3 coding DNA: TGTGCCAGCAGCTTAGTACAGGGCCGAGATACGCAGTATTTT.

This clonotype showed up many times. CDR3 amino acids: CASSPDRGPRETQYF. DNA for the CDR3: TGTGCCAGCAGCCCGGACAGGGGGCCGAGGGAGACCCAGTACTTC. This chain uses TRBV7-2 with TRBJ2-5; TRBD1 aligns across 11 bases. The CDR3 runs to 15 residues. Unmatched junction bases numbered 7, after V lost 5 bases and J lost 5 bases. Germline CDR1 and CDR2: SGHTA and FQGNSA. The full variable domain, in which reference TRBV7-2 and TRBJ2-5 provide the parts outside the CDR3, is GAGVSQSPSNKVTEKGKDVELRCDPISGHTALYWYRQSLGQGLEFLIYFQGNSAPDKSGLPSDRFSAERTGGSVSTLTIQRTQQEDSAVYLCASSPDRGPRETQYFGPGTRLLVL.

This clonotype was picked up many times. Since a much larger clone is just one base distant, this may be a read error. V and J are TRBV7-2 and TRBJ1-1; 9 bases are shared with TRBD1. The CDR3 is 14 amino acids. The germline V gene has CDR1 SGHTA and CDR2 FQGNSA. After removal of 2 bases from V and 3 bases from J, the junction contained 1 base not matched to a gene. The CDR3 loop is CASSLWTGDTEAFF. The CDR3 region has the DNA TGTGCCAGCAGCTTATGGACAGGGGACACTGAAGCTTTCTTT.

Note on this clonotype: A much larger clone differs by one base, so this may be a read error. The chain carries TRBV19 and TRBJ1-5, with D unresolved. The CDR3 consists of 13 residues. The germline CDR1 and CDR2 sequences are LNHDA and SQIVND (reference sequence). The CDR3 loop reads CASSPAFDHPQHF. CDR3 nucleotides: TGTGCCAGTAGTCCGGCGTTCGATCACCCCCAGCATTTT.

The table lists this clonotype with many counts. The V and J genes are TRBV7-2 and TRBJ1-1; D unclear. CDR1 and CDR2 from the germline V gene are SGHTA and FQGNSA. V lost 1 base and J 6 bases, leaving 15 bases between the germline ends. This CDR3 is 15 amino acids long. CDR3 sequence: CASSLEGRARPEAFF. In DNA form, the CDR3 reads TGTGCCAGCAGCTTAGAAGGACGGGCGAGGCCTGAAGCTTTCTTT.

The V and J genes are TRBV18 and TRBJ2-5; possible D gene TRBD1, 6 bases. This CDR3 has 15 amino acids. V was shortened by 1 base and J by 5 bases, with 14 bases between the two germline ends. Per germline, CDR1 KGHSH and CDR2 LQKENI. The CDR3 sequence: CASSPRTVRTETQYF. The CDR3, as DNA: TGTGCCAGCTCACCACGGACAGTTCGAACGGAGACCCAGTACTTC. The variable domain in full, with the rest retrieved from reference TRBV18 and TRBJ2-5, is NAGVMQNPRHLVRRRGQEARLRCSPMKGHSHVYWYRQLPEEGLKFMVYLQKENIIDESGMPKERFSAEFPKEGPSILRIQQVVRGDSAAYFCASSPRTVRTETQYFGPGTRLLVL.

This clonotype showed up many times. J is TRBJ2-1 and V is TRBV28; D unclear. The V end was cut by 6 bases, the J end by 4 bases, with 22 bases between. CDR3 length: 17 amino acids. Per the germline V gene, CDR1 is MDHEN and CDR2 is SYDVKM. The CDR3 nucleotides read TGTGCCAGCAGCCTGGCCTCTCCGGGCGCCCTATACAATGAGCAGTTCTTC. Protein sequence: CASSLASPGALYNEQFF.

This clonotype appeared a few times. The CDR3 is CASTPTSGGRETQYF. The CDR3 bases are TGTGCCAGCACCCCGACTAGCGGGGGTAGAGAGACCCAGTACTTC. V is TRBV2 and J is TRBJ2-5, with TRBD2 matching 12 bases. This CDR3 spans 15 amino acids. Germline CDR1 SNHLY, CDR2 FYNNEI. V shed 7 bases, J shed 4 bases, and the junction held 7 bases outside the gene matches.

This clonotype came up many times. The chain carries TRBV7-2 and TRBJ2-2; TRBD1 aligns across 8 bases. This CDR3 contains 15 residues. The V segment lost 5 bases and the J segment 6 bases; nucleotides outside the gene matches: 8. Germline V gene sequence: CDR1 SGHTA, CDR2 FQGNSA. CDR3 nucleotides: TGTGCCAGCAGCCCCCGGACAGGGCGGGCCGGGGAGCTGTTTTTT. Its protein product is CASSPRTGRAGELFF.

This clonotype was counted at least ten times. The rearrangement links TRBV7-2 to TRBJ1-2, with 9 bases fitting TRBD1. CDR3 length equals 14 residues. The V gene's germline CDR1 is SGHTA and CDR2 FQGNSA. V lost 5 bases, J lost 7 bases, and 8 bases stayed unmatched. CDR3 residues: CASSITGGGGGYTF. The CDR3 DNA sequence: TGTGCCAGCAGCATAACAGGGGGCGGTGGTGGCTACACCTTC. Full variable domain (remainder filled in from reference TRBV7-2 and TRBJ1-2): GAGVSQSPSNKVTEKGKDVELRCDPISGHTALYWYRQSLGQGLEFLIYFQGNSAPDKSGLPSDRFSAERTGGSVSTLTIQRTQQEDSAVYLCASSITGGGGGYTFGSGTRLTVV.

The genes are TRBV5-1 and TRBJ1-2; D gene unclear. The CDR3 is 12 amino acids. Deletions cut 4 bases from V and 0 bases from J, with 4 bases between. The germline CDR1 and CDR2 sequences are SGHRS and YFSETQ. CDR3 sequence: CASSRSNYGYTF. The CDR3 nucleotides are TGCGCCAGCAGCCGCTCTAACTATGGCTACACCTTC.

This clonotype was observed at least ten times. CDR3 DNA sequence: TGTGCCAGTAGTATAGATTCCGTCTCCTACGAGCAGTACTTC. It yields the protein CASSIDSVSYEQYF. This chain connects TRBV19 to TRBJ2-7; D call uncertain. The CDR3 length is 14 residues. Trimming pared 0 bases from V and 0 bases from J, leaving 6 bases between. The germline V gene encodes CDR1 LNHDA and CDR2 SQIVND (reference sequence).